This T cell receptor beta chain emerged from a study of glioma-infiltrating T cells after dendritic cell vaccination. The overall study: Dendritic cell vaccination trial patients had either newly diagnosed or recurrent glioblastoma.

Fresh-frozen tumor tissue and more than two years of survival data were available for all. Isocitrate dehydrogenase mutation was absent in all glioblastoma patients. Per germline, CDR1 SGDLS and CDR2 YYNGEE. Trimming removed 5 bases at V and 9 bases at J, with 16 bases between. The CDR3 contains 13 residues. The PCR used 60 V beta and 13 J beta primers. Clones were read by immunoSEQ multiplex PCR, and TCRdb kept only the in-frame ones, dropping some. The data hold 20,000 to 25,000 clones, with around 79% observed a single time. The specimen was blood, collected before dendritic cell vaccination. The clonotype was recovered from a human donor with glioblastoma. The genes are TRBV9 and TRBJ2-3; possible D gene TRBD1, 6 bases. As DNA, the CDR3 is TGTGCCAGCAGTGGGGGCTTGGGCGGAACGCAGTATTTT. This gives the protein CASSGGLGGTQYF.